What follows describes a single T cell receptor beta chain. Its antigen is not known. The sample comes from a study of T-cell reconstitution after alpha-beta-depleted transplantation in children. Whole-study findings and limits: Once a year had passed after transplant, T-cell counts and diversity came mostly from newly produced T cells.

Library preparation (for TCRbeta) was performed with unique molecular identifiers. TCRdb reprocessed the PCR reads via MiXCR and lists one record per CDR3 protein. The repertoire holds under 450,000 distinct CDR3 sequences, with about 16% as singletons. In germline, CDR1 is SQVTM, CDR2 ANQGSEA. The CDR3 totals 12 residues. V lost 7 bases to trimming and J lost 7 bases, with 16 bases between them. The rearrangement joins TRBV29-1 to TRBJ2-5; possible D gene TRBD1, 5 bases. This specimen was PBMCs, mostly from graft donor cells, taken 360 days after TCRalphabeta/CD19-depleted stem cell transplant. The TCR was taken from a boy in the first two years of life who had a stem cell transplant for Wiskott-Aldrich syndrome, so the T cells may come from the graft donor. CDR3 in amino acids: CSAGPGSSTQYF. CDR3 nucleotide sequence: TGCAGCGCCGGGCCAGGGTCATCGACCCAGTACTTC.